Listed here are 21 T cell receptor beta chains from one sample, sequenced in a study of shared clonotypes between healthy human individuals. Here immunoSEQ multiplex PCR was the method, and the copy in TCRdb shows in-frame clones only, minus some. The sample includes 600,000 to 750,000 clones, roughly 91% of them seen just once. The material sequenced was memory CD8+ T cells from PBMCs. Subset noted: CD45RO+ cells pooled with CCR7-negative TemRA cells. These receptors all stem from a man between 18 and 29 years old in good health. Some clones in this sample may be carry-over from other donors' samples.

The chain has TRBV7-6 and TRBJ2-5; 8 nucleotides agree with TRBD1. The CDR3 length is 17 residues. Germline V CDR1 and CDR2: SGHVS, FNYEAQ. V trimming: 1 base; J trimming: 5 bases; junction bases outside the gene matches: 12. CDR3 DNA sequence: TGTGCCAGCAGCTTAGAACCCCAGGGGGCCGAGTTTGAGACCCAGTACTTC. Protein sequence: CASSLEPQGAEFETQYF.

This sequence joins TRBV29-1 and TRBJ1-1, with 8 nucleotides matching TRBD1. Germline CDR1 SQVTM, CDR2 ANQGSEA. V was clipped by 7 bases and J by 6 bases; unmatched bases: 7. The CDR3 is made up of 12 amino acids. The CDR3 loop is CSGEQGEAEAFF. CDR3 sequence (DNA): TGCAGCGGGGAACAGGGGGAGGCTGAAGCTTTCTTT. Supplemented by reference TRBV29-1 and TRBJ1-1, the full variable domain reads SAVISQKPSRDICQRGTSLTIQCQVDSQVTMMFWYRQQPGQSLTLIATANQGSEATYESGFVIDKFPISRPNLTFSTLTVSNMSPEDSSIYLCSGEQGEAEAFFGQGTRLTVV.

The rearrangement uses TRBV7-2 and TRBJ2-5; TRBD2 might be the D (6 bases). The CDR3 runs 12 residues. Germline V gene lookup returns CDR1 SGHTA and CDR2 FQGNSA. Trimming took off 5 bases at V and 13 bases at J, with 17 bases between the two ends. The CDR3 coding sequence is TGTGCCAGCAGCCCCACCGGGACTTTCTGGTACTTC. Residues: CASSPTGTFWYF.

The V gene is TRBV25-1, the J gene TRBJ2-7; D is unclear. V lost 8 bases and J lost 1, with 6 bases in between. Germline values: CDR1 MGHDK, CDR2 SYGVNS. CDR3 length equals 11 residues. CDR3 nucleotide sequence: TGTGCCAGCGCAGTTTCCTACGAGCAGTACTTC. Translated: CASAVSYEQYF.

This clone was observed many times. The chain links TRBV5-6 to TRBJ2-7; tentatively, D is TRBD2 (6 bases). The V end was cut by 1 base, the J end by 0 bases, with 17 bases between. CDR1 is SGHDT and CDR2 is YYEEEE in the germline V gene. This CDR3 is 17 amino acids long. The DNA of the CDR3 is TGTGCCAGCAGCTTGTCTTTCGGGGGTTCCTTCTCCTACGAGCAGTACTTC. It specifies CASSLSFGGSFSYEQYF.

The chain employs TRBV14 and TRBJ1-2; 7 bases fit TRBD1. The germline V gene has CDR1 SGHDN and CDR2 FVKESK. Losses at the gene ends were 5 bases for V and 0 bases for J; bases not matched to a gene: 12. CDR3 length: 17 residues. In DNA, the CDR3 is TGTGCCAGCAGCGCCGACTTGGACAGGCCTTCTAACTATGGCTACACCTTC. Residues: CASSADLDRPSNYGYTF.

V is TRBV15 and J is TRBJ2-1; D gene unclear. V was trimmed by 5 bases and J by 7 bases, leaving 12 bases between them. This CDR3 has 13 residues. Germline V CDR1 and CDR2: LNHNV, YYDKDF (reference sequence). The CDR3 here is CATSGASWNEQFF. CDR3 nucleotides: TGTGCCACCAGCGGTGCTAGTTGGAATGAGCAGTTCTTC.

The genes are TRBV5-4 and TRBJ2-1; TRBD2 agrees at 12 bases. The germline CDR1 and CDR2 sequences are SGHNT and YYREEE (reference sequence). This CDR3 has 15 amino acids. Trimming removed 5 bases from V and 5 bases from J; junction bases left unmatched: 5. This CDR3 is CASSFLAGGDNEQFF. The CDR3 nucleotides are TGTGCCAGCAGTTTCCTAGCGGGAGGGGACAATGAGCAGTTCTTC.

On this clone: The junction departs from the called germline gene at one end, perhaps through a read error. The chain is built from TRBV7-9 and TRBJ2-7; D call uncertain. Germline values: CDR1 SEHNR, CDR2 FQNEAQ (reference sequence). The CDR3 totals 15 residues. The CDR3: CASSQDYGPVYEQYF. In DNA, the CDR3 is TGCGCCAGCAGCCAAGATTACGGACCTGTCTACGAGCAGTACTTC.

The chain is built from TRBV28 and TRBJ2-7; maybe TRBD1 (6 bases). Germline V gives CDR1 MDHEN, CDR2 SYDVKM. V dropped 2 bases and J dropped 5 bases, with 10 bases sitting between them. CDR3 size: 13 residues. CDR3 nucleotide sequence: TGTGCCAGCAGTTTACTCAGGGGCCACGAGCAGTACTTC. Protein sequence: CASSLLRGHEQYF.

V gene TRBV6-6 combines with J gene TRBJ1-5; TRBD1 is a possible D gene (5 bases). The CDR3 is 12 residues long. V was pared by 6 bases and J by 11 bases, with 14 bases between. Germline-derived CDR1 and CDR2 are MNHNY and SVGAGI (reference sequence). CDR3 in DNA: TGTGCCAGCAGCGACCGGGGCCCGACCCAGCATTTT. Translating gives CASSDRGPTQHF.

This clone appeared a single time. V is TRBV28 and J is TRBJ1-1; the D is unclear. The CDR3 has 15 amino acids. Germline V gene data show CDR1 as MDHEN and CDR2 as SYDVKM. V was shortened by 2 bases and J by 0 bases, with 10 bases between the two germline ends. CDR3 in amino acids: CASSLNRGMNTEAFF. CDR3 nucleotides: TGTGCCAGCAGTTTAAACCGGGGAATGAACACTGAAGCTTTCTTT.

This chain links TRBV9 with TRBJ2-5; 7 bases map to TRBD1. Germline assignment: CDR1 SGDLS and CDR2 YYNGEE. Trimming cost V 3 bases and J 0 bases; bases outside gene matches: 11. This CDR3 has 17 amino acids. This chain's CDR3 is CASSDLNRGQDQETQYF. The CDR3, as DNA: TGTGCCAGCAGCGATTTAAACAGGGGCCAAGACCAAGAGACCCAGTACTTC. The complete variable domain, with remaining parts taken from reference TRBV9 and TRBJ2-5, reads DSGVTQTPKHLITATGQRVTLRCSPRSGDLSVYWYQQSLDQGLQFLIQYYNGEERAKGNILERFSAQQFPDLHSELNLSSLELGDSALYFCASSDLNRGQDQETQYFGPGTRLLVL.

The chain carries TRBV7-3 and TRBJ2-1; maybe TRBD2 (6 bases). The CDR3 spans 15 residues. The V end was cut by 2 bases, the J end by 4 bases, with 12 bases between. CDR1 and CDR2 (germline): SGHTA, FQGTGA. The CDR3 nucleotides read TGTGCCAGCAGCTTACTTGGCGGGGAGTACAATGAGCAGTTCTTC. It yields the protein CASSLLGGEYNEQFF. The full variable domain, rest sourced from reference TRBV7-3 and TRBJ2-1, is GAGVSQTPSNKVTEKGKYVELRCDPISGHTALYWYRQSLGQGPEFLIYFQGTGAADDSGLPNDRFFAVRPEGSVSTLKIQRTERGDSAVYLCASSLLGGEYNEQFFGPGTRLTVL.

Here the CDR3 DNA reads TGCAGCGTTGCTGGAGGGGGGTTCTATGGCTACACCTTC. Amino acids: CSVAGGGFYGYTF. V usage is TRBV29-1 and J usage is TRBJ1-2; D possibly corresponds to TRBD1 (6 bases). This CDR3 has 13 residues. V gave up 4 bases and J gave up 4 bases, with 13 bases separating them. From germline, CDR1 is SQVTM and CDR2 ANQGSEA.

The chain employs TRBV4-3 and TRBJ2-7; 8 positions match TRBD1. Germline-derived CDR1 and CDR2 are LGHNA and YSLEER. Germline trimming cut 4 bases from V and 0 bases from J; bases unmatched to any gene: 14. The CDR3 loop spans 18 amino acids. CDR3 nucleotides: TGCGCCAGCAGCCCTAGGACAGGGAGGACCTTAAGCTCCTACGAGCAGTACTTC. Protein sequence: CASSPRTGRTLSSYEQYF.

The chain is built from TRBV7-9 and TRBJ1-4, with D tentatively TRBD1 (6 bases). From germline, CDR1 is SEHNR and CDR2 FQNEAQ (reference sequence). V gave up 5 bases and J gave up 8 bases, with 24 bases separating them. The CDR3 contains 17 residues. In nucleotides, the CDR3 is TGTGCCAGCAGCCTCCAGGGGAATGGAATGTTGGAAGAAAAACTGTTTTTT. Encoded protein: CASSLQGNGMLEEKLFF.

The V and J genes are TRBV7-9 and TRBJ2-7; TRBD2 agrees at 8 bases. V lost 4 bases and J lost 6; bases outside the gene matches: 11. The CDR3 is 15 amino acids. Germline-derived CDR1 and CDR2 are SEHNR and FQNEAQ (reference sequence). CDR3 sequence: CASSSLAGLSGEQYF. The CDR3 nucleotides are TGTGCCAGCAGCTCATTAGCGGGATTAAGCGGCGAGCAGTACTTC.

This clone was seen at least ten times. This rearrangement joins TRBV27 to TRBJ2-7; TRBD2 agrees at 12 bases. The length of the CDR3 is 19 residues. After removal of 5 bases from V and 0 bases from J, the junction contained 14 bases not matched to a gene. Germline V gene sequence: CDR1 MNHEY, CDR2 SMNVEV (reference sequence). CDR3 DNA: TGTGCCAGCAGTCCTCAACTAGCGGGAGGTCCTTTCAACTCCTACGAGCAGTACTTC. It is translated as CASSPQLAGGPFNSYEQYF.

For the CDR3, the DNA is TGCGCCAGCAGCCAAGGGACTAGCGGGCGAGGGGCAGATACGCAGTATTTT. Translation: CASSQGTSGRGADTQYF. The chain recombines TRBV4-3 with TRBJ2-3, with 11 bases matching TRBD2. The CDR3 has 17 amino acids. Looked up from germline, CDR1 is LGHNA and CDR2 is YSLEER. J gave up 4 bases and V 1 base, and 7 bases lay outside the gene matches.

With respect to this clone: One end of the junction is discordant with germline, which a read error may explain. J is TRBJ2-7 and V is TRBV6-5; 7 positions match TRBD2. Per the germline V gene, CDR1 is MNHEY and CDR2 is SVGAGI. This CDR3 comprises 15 residues. The DNA for the CDR3 is TGTGCCAGCAGCTACTCGCGCGGGAGCGGTGGCGAGCAGTACTTC. It is translated as CASSYSRGSGGEQYF.